These 19 T cell receptor beta chains were sequenced from one sample in a study of OX40 agonist ivuxolimab in advanced cancers. TCRdb keeps only in-frame clones here, not all; method: immunoSEQ multiplex PCR. In the table there are tens of thousands of clones, 85% of which are singletons. Specimen: CD4+ or CD8+ T cells sorted from blood, collected in a trial of the OX40 agonist ivuxolimab. These receptors were collected from an adult with an advanced solid tumor such as melanoma, head and neck, liver or kidney cancer.

This chain connects TRBV4-3 to TRBJ2-2; D call uncertain. The ends were cut back, 0 bases at V and 7 bases at J, with 9 bases in the middle. The CDR3 covers 14 residues. Germline V gives CDR1 LGHNA, CDR2 YSLEER. CDR3 in amino acids: CASSQEEGSGELFF. In nucleotides, the CDR3 is TGCGCCAGCAGCCAAGAGGAAGGTAGCGGGGAGCTGTTTTTT.

Notes on this clone: A junction end diverges from the germline sequence, so it may reflect a read error. This rearrangement joins TRBV7-9 to TRBJ1-4; D remains ambiguous. Per germline, CDR1 SEHNR and CDR2 FQNEAQ (reference sequence). This CDR3 comprises 14 residues. This CDR3 reads CASGQRGTSEKLFF. In DNA, the CDR3 is TGTGCCAGCGGGCAACGGGGAACTAGTGAAAAACTGTTTTTT.

This clone was counted once. The V gene is TRBV6-5, the J gene TRBJ2-3; 8 nucleotides line up with TRBD1. V shed 4 bases and J 0 bases; nucleotides not matched to a gene: 3. The CDR3 spans 15 residues. Per the germline V gene, CDR1 is MNHEY and CDR2 is SVGAGI. CDR3 nucleotide sequence: TGTGCCAGCAGTTCGACAGGGGATAGCACAGATACGCAGTATTTT. Residues: CASSSTGDSTDTQYF.

The gene calls are TRBV6-1 and TRBJ2-7; possibly TRBD1 for D (6 bases). Per the germline V gene, CDR1 is MNHNS and CDR2 is SASEGT. This CDR3 has 12 amino acids. V was clipped by 8 bases and J by 4 bases, with 12 bases between them. CDR3 DNA sequence: TGTGCCAGCGAGCTGCAGGGGTACGAGCAGTACGTC. Translated, it gives CASELQGYEQYV.

This chain joins TRBV7-3 and TRBJ2-2, with D unresolved. The CDR3 sequence is 18 residues long. The germline V and J ends were trimmed by 5 bases and 1 base, with 20 bases remaining between them. Looked up from germline, CDR1 is SGHTA and CDR2 is FQGTGA. The CDR3 sequence is CASSPGYLGIMNTGELFF. CDR3 bases: TGTGCCAGCAGCCCCGGCTATCTGGGGATTATGAACACCGGGGAGCTGTTTTTT.

The rearrangement uses TRBV30 and TRBJ2-7; 10 positions match TRBD2. The CDR3 has 13 amino acids. Looked up from germline, CDR1 is GTSNPN and CDR2 is SVGIG (reference sequence). The junction had 7 bases not matched to a gene; V was cut back by 5 bases and J by 6 bases. CDR3 amino acids: CAWGIGLAVEQYF. The CDR3 coding sequence is TGTGCCTGGGGGATCGGACTAGCGGTCGAGCAGTACTTC.

The chain has TRBV7-9 and TRBJ2-7; 8 bases align to TRBD1. The germline CDR1 and CDR2 sequences are SEHNR and FQNEAQ (reference sequence). Germline trimming cut 2 bases from V and 1 base from J; bases unmatched to any gene: 7. The CDR3 has 16 amino acids. CDR3 residues: CASSLLGQGASYEQYF. Written as DNA, the CDR3 is TGTGCCAGCAGCTTATTGGGGCAGGGGGCGTCCTACGAGCAGTACTTC.

The chain uses TRBV13 and TRBJ2-1; weak D call: TRBD1 (5 bases). The CDR3 is made up of 16 amino acids. Germline loops: CDR1 PRHDT, CDR2 FYEKMQ (reference sequence). Trimming shortened V by 5 bases and J by 6 bases, and 20 bases separated the two germline ends. This CDR3 reads CASSPRQGPSLNEQFF. CDR3 nucleotide sequence: TGTGCCAGCAGCCCCCGGCAGGGCCCAAGTCTCAATGAGCAGTTCTTC.

DNA of the CDR3: TGTGCCAGCAGCTATGAGGGGGGAGGGTTGGATGAGCAGTTCTTC. As protein: CASSYEGGGLDEQFF. The chain has TRBV7-9 and TRBJ2-1; D may be TRBD2 (7 bases). CDR3 length: 15 residues. Germline-derived CDR1 and CDR2 are SEHNR and FQNEAQ (reference sequence). The V end was cut by 4 bases, the J end by 8 bases, with 18 bases between. The full variable domain, rest sourced from reference TRBV7-9 and TRBJ2-1, is DTGVSQNPRHKITKRGQNVTFRCDPISEHNRLYWYRQTLGQGPEFLTYFQNEAQLEKSRLLSDRFSAERPKGSFSTLEIQRTEQGDSAMYLCASSYEGGGLDEQFFGPGTRLTVL.

The chain uses TRBV5-5 and TRBJ2-5; 9 bases line up with TRBD2. Germline V gene lookup returns CDR1 SGHKS and CDR2 YYEKEE (reference sequence). CDR3 length equals 15 residues. The V and J ends lost 3 bases and 7 bases, in that order; junction bases with no gene match: 10. The CDR3 reads CASSSPSSGAATQYF. CDR3 DNA sequence: TGTGCCAGCAGCTCCCCGTCTAGCGGGGCCGCGACCCAGTACTTC.

The rearrangement joins TRBV4-1 to TRBJ2-4, with 7 bases aligning to TRBD1. J lost 1 base, V lost 1 base, and 7 bases had no gene match. The CDR3 has 17 amino acids. Looked up from germline, CDR1 is MGHRA and CDR2 is YSYEKL. CDR3 nucleotides: TGCGCCAGCAGCCAAGTTACAGGGGCAACCGCCAAAAACATTCAGTACTTC. It specifies CASSQVTGATAKNIQYF.

The chain uses TRBV7-9 and TRBJ2-3; weak D call: TRBD1 (5 bases). The CDR3 runs to 13 residues. Germline-derived CDR1 and CDR2 are SEHNR and FQNEAQ (reference sequence). The V end lost 2 bases, the J end lost 4 bases, and 7 bases lay between the germline ends. The DNA for the CDR3 is TGTGCCAGCAGCTTATCAGGGTCAGATACGCAGTATTTT. Encoded protein: CASSLSGSDTQYF.

CDR3 amino acids: CASSSAGQPYGYTF. CDR3 DNA sequence: TGTGCCAGCTCATCGGCTGGACAGCCCTATGGCTACACCTTC. J is TRBJ1-2 and V is TRBV18; D perhaps matches TRBD1 (6 bases). Germline V gene lookup returns CDR1 KGHSH and CDR2 LQKENI. The CDR3 is 14 amino acids. Trimming removed 5 bases from V and 4 bases from J, with 14 bases in between.

The chain has TRBV7-8 and TRBJ2-1, with D unresolved. In germline, CDR1 is SGHVS, CDR2 FQNEAQ. CDR3 length: 14 residues. V lost 1 base, J lost 5 bases, and 9 bases lay in between. The CDR3 sequence is CASSLGGRNNEQFF. The CDR3, as DNA: TGTGCCAGCAGCTTAGGTGGACGAAACAATGAGCAGTTCTTC.

This clone was observed once. J is TRBJ2-7 and V is TRBV5-5; no reliable D call. Trimming pared 3 bases from V and 3 bases from J, leaving 19 bases between. The V gene's germline CDR1 is SGHKS and CDR2 YYEKEE (reference sequence). The CDR3 has 16 amino acids. The CDR3 spells CASSSKTNPTFYEQYV. CDR3 in DNA: TGTGCCAGCAGCTCAAAGACCAATCCAACTTTCTACGAGCAGTACGTC.

The V gene is TRBV27, the J gene TRBJ1-3, with 8 positions matching TRBD1. The CDR3 is 14 amino acids. Germline V gives CDR1 MNHEY, CDR2 SMNVEV (reference sequence). After removal of 4 bases from V and 2 bases from J, the junction contained 1 base not matched to a gene. In DNA form, the CDR3 reads TGTGCCAGCAGTTCGACAGGGGCTGGAAACACCATATATTTT. Translation gives CASSSTGAGNTIYF.

This clone was counted a few times. The gene calls are TRBV28 and TRBJ1-1, with 7 bases that match TRBD1. The CDR3 runs 15 residues. The V gene end was trimmed by 6 bases and the J gene end by 3 bases; junction bases not matched to a gene: 10. In germline, CDR1 is MDHEN, CDR2 SYDVKM. In DNA, the CDR3 is TGTGCCAGCAGCTTAGCCGGGACAGAGGACACTGAAGCTTTCTTT. It translates to CASSLAGTEDTEAFF.

This clone has more than one count but fewer than ten. J is TRBJ2-3 and V is TRBV7-2; 7 nucleotides agree with TRBD2. This CDR3 has 16 residues. With V trimmed by 2 bases and J by 1 base, 6 bases remained unmatched. CDR1 and CDR2 (germline): SGHTA, FQGNSA. The DNA for the CDR3 is TGTGCCAGCAGCTTAAGTTTGGGACTACGCACAGATACGCAGTATTTT. This translates into CASSLSLGLRTDTQYF.

The chain employs TRBV4-3 and TRBJ2-7; TRBD1 matches 7 bases. V lost 4 bases, J lost 0 bases, and 6 bases stayed unmatched. The germline V gene has CDR1 LGHNA and CDR2 YSLEER. This CDR3 is 15 amino acids long. The CDR3 region has the DNA TGCGCCAGCAGCCCTACTAGGGGGCCCTCCTACGAGCAGTACTTC. It encodes CASSPTRGPSYEQYF.